The 20 T cell receptor beta chains given below trace back to one sample, sequenced in a study of spatial heterogeneity in lung cancer. Findings of the study overall: The number of expanded tumor alpha and beta chains correlated with mutation number.

These receptors have no known antigen. MiXCR, run by TCRdb on the 5' RACE reads, gives a single entry per CDR3 protein. The data show 16,000 or so distinct CDR3 sequences, 5% to 6% seen once. Time point here: sample taken at primary tumor resection. This sample comprised lung tumor tissue, obtained at surgery. These receptors all stem from a female donor with early-stage non-small cell lung cancer.

Comment on this clonotype: This beta chain is a stray sequence in a library constructed for alpha chains; its clone size is not meaningful. The CDR3 DNA sequence: TGCGCCAGCAGCCAAGATCGAGGGTCCGGGGCCAACGTCCTGACTTTC. It codes for CASSQDRGSGANVLTF. The J gene is TRBJ2-6, the V gene TRBV4-1; weak D call: TRBD2 (5 bases). Trimming removed 0 bases at V and 4 bases at J, with 10 bases between. There are 16 residues in the CDR3. The germline V gene has CDR1 MGHRA and CDR2 YSYEKL.

In this sample, this clonotype is medium-sized. This beta chain appears as a stray read in a library generated for alpha chains; its size is not informative. V and J are TRBV5-1 and TRBJ2-1; TRBD2 is a possible D gene (6 bases). Trimming took off 5 bases at V and 6 bases at J, with 18 bases between the two ends. CDR1 is SGHRS and CDR2 is YFSETQ in the germline V gene. This CDR3 is built from 15 residues. The chain's CDR3 is CASRRDSPFTNEQFF. CDR3 in DNA: TGCGCCAGCAGGCGGGACTCCCCATTCACCAATGAGCAGTTCTTC.

With regard to this clonotype: This beta chain is an unintended read in a library built for alpha chains; its size means little. J is TRBJ2-2 and V is TRBV2; 10 positions match TRBD1. CDR3 length: 15 amino acids. Germline-derived CDR1 and CDR2 are SNHLY and FYNNEI. With 4 bases clipped from V and 4 bases from J, the junction kept 3 bases outside the gene matches. CDR3 residues: CASSGRTGGTGELFF. CDR3 in DNA: TGTGCCAGCAGTGGTCGGACAGGGGGCACCGGGGAGCTGTTTTTT.

Many counts were recorded for this clonotype. Since the library was made to target alpha chains, this beta chain is a stray read and its abundance is not meaningful. The J gene is TRBJ2-2, the V gene TRBV5-1; D gene unclear. Germline assignment: CDR1 SGHRS and CDR2 YFSETQ. The CDR3 contains 13 residues. The V and J ends lost 5 bases and 4 bases respectively, with 9 bases between them. The CDR3 sequence: CASSLVATGELFF. DNA of the CDR3: TGCGCCAGCAGTCTGGTAGCCACCGGGGAGCTGTTTTTT.

This clonotype was seen at least ten times. Since it is a stray read in a library aimed at alpha chains, this beta chain has a size that is not meaningful. The chain has TRBV20-1 and TRBJ1-2; no clear D gene. V gave up 3 bases and J gave up 2 bases, with 10 bases separating them. The CDR3 extends over 13 amino acids. CDR1 and CDR2 (germline): DFQATT, SNEGSKA (reference sequence). CDR3 sequence: CSASGPLNYGYTF. CDR3 DNA sequence: TGCAGTGCTAGTGGGCCCCTCAACTATGGCTACACCTTC.

This clonotype is labeled medium-sized (0.01 to 0.1%). With the library built for alpha chains, this beta chain is off target and its frequency is not meaningful. The chain links TRBV5-1 to TRBJ2-5; D perhaps matches TRBD2 (5 bases). V was cut by 2 bases and J by 4 bases, with 12 bases left in between. Germline CDR1 reads SGHRS; CDR2 reads YFSETQ. The CDR3 is 14 amino acids. DNA for the CDR3: TGCGCCAGCAGCTTACTAGTCTCCGGAGAGACCCAGTACTTC. This codes for CASSLLVSGETQYF.

This clonotype was seen many times. This beta chain appears as a stray read in a library generated for alpha chains; its size is not informative. The chain links TRBV5-5 to TRBJ1-1; no clear D. Between the trimmed V and J ends, which lost 0 bases and 3 bases, there was a span of 6 bases. The CDR3 has 13 residues. Germline CDR1 is SGHKS and CDR2 is YYEKEE (reference sequence). This CDR3 is CASSLVDYTEAFF. DNA for the CDR3: TGTGCCAGCAGCTTGGTCGACTACACTGAAGCTTTCTTT.

Note on this clonotype: With the library built for alpha chains, this beta chain is off target and its frequency is not meaningful. This chain uses TRBV10-2 with TRBJ2-6, with D maybe TRBD2 (5 bases). V lost 2 bases and J lost 0, with 14 bases in between. The CDR3 contains 18 residues. In germline, CDR1 is WSHSY, CDR2 SAAADI. CDR3: CASSEPTRESSGANVLTF. CDR3 nucleotides: TGCGCCAGCAGTGAGCCTACTAGGGAGAGCTCTGGGGCCAACGTCCTGACTTTC.

This clonotype was seen many times. This beta chain slipped into a library made for alpha chains as a stray read, so its size is not meaningful. The chain couples TRBV29-1 to TRBJ2-5, with D unresolved. The CDR3 is made up of 13 amino acids. Germline CDR1 and CDR2: SQVTM and ANQGSEA. Trimming took off 1 base at V and 4 bases at J, with 10 bases between the two ends. This CDR3 reads CSVEVTAGETQYF. CDR3 DNA: TGCAGCGTTGAAGTAACCGCTGGAGAGACCCAGTACTTC.

Many counts were recorded for this clonotype. This beta chain is an unintended read in a library built for alpha chains; its size means little. The chain couples TRBV5-4 to TRBJ2-5; 9 bases align to TRBD1. Unmatched junction bases numbered 11, after V lost 4 bases and J lost 4 bases. Germline V gives CDR1 SGHNT, CDR2 YYREEE (reference sequence). The CDR3 is 16 residues long. CDR3 nucleotides: TGTGCCAGCAGCACCACTACAGGGGGCCGGGGAGAGACCCAGTACTTC. It is translated as CASSTTTGGRGETQYF. The whole variable domain, remainder taken from reference TRBV5-4 and TRBJ2-5, is ETGVTQSPTHLIKTRGQQVTLRCSSQSGHNTVSWYQQALGQGPQFIFQYYREEENGRGNFPPRFSGLQFPNYSSELNVNALELDDSALYLCASSTTTGGRGETQYFGPGTRLLVL.

Points on this clonotype: Since it is a stray read in a library aimed at alpha chains, this beta chain has a size that is not meaningful. The chain uses TRBV6-8 and TRBJ2-5; TRBD1 might be the D (7 bases). With 5 bases removed from V and 1 base from J, the gap between germline ends came to 14 bases. The CDR3 has 15 residues. Germline V lookup: CDR1 MNHGY, CDR2 SAAAGT. The CDR3 nucleotides read TGTGCCAGCAGTCGCGGGACAGAACTCCAAGAGACCCAGTACTTC. It yields the protein CASSRGTELQETQYF.

This clonotype has at least ten counts. Because this beta chain is a stray read in a library intended to capture alpha chains, its abundance should not be given much weight. The J gene is TRBJ1-1, the V gene TRBV27; maybe TRBD1 (6 bases). V was trimmed by 3 bases and J by 5 bases, leaving 10 bases between them. Germline V CDR1 and CDR2: MNHEY, SMNVEV (reference sequence). This CDR3 region has 13 residues. The CDR3 bases are TGTGCCAGCAGTTTCAACAGGGAAACTGAAGCTTTCTTT. Encoded protein: CASSFNRETEAFF.

In this sample, this clonotype turned up a few times. This beta chain is a stray sequence in a library constructed for alpha chains; its clone size is not meaningful. The chain combines TRBV6-1 with TRBJ2-2, with D tentatively TRBD2 (5 bases). Trimming stripped 4 bases from V and 2 bases from J, with 11 bases between. The germline CDR1 and CDR2 sequences are MNHNS and SASEGT. The CDR3 loop spans 15 amino acids. The CDR3 DNA sequence: TGTGCCAGCAGTGCGGGAAGCGGAAACACCGGGGAGCTGTTTTTT. It yields the protein CASSAGSGNTGELFF.

On this clonotype: Because this beta chain is a stray read in a library intended to capture alpha chains, its abundance should not be given much weight. This chain links TRBV7-6 with TRBJ2-5, with D unclear. CDR3 length: 13 amino acids. With 6 bases removed from V and 2 bases from J, the gap between germline ends came to 10 bases. Per germline, CDR1 SGHVS and CDR2 FNYEAQ. Here the CDR3 reads CASSPLTQETQYF. The CDR3, as DNA: TGTGCCAGCAGTCCCCTGACACAAGAGACCCAGTACTTC.

This clonotype was detected only a few times. For a library built for alpha chains, this beta chain is a stray read; little rests on its size. V is TRBV20-1 and J is TRBJ2-5, with D uncertain. Trimming left V 3 bases short and J 2 bases short, with 16 bases between. From germline, CDR1 is DFQATT and CDR2 SNEGSKA (reference sequence). CDR3 size: 15 residues. The chain's CDR3 is CSARARNLGQETQYF. Written as DNA, the CDR3 is TGCAGTGCTAGGGCCCGGAACCTGGGGCAAGAGACCCAGTACTTC.

This clonotype ranks as medium-sized. This beta chain slipped into a library made for alpha chains as a stray read, so its size is not meaningful. V usage is TRBV29-1 and J usage is TRBJ2-5; weak D call: TRBD2 (7 bases). Deletions cut 3 bases from V and 7 bases from J, with 12 bases between. The CDR3 runs 12 residues. Germline V CDR1 and CDR2: SQVTM, ANQGSEA. In DNA, the CDR3 is TGCAGCGTTGATGGGGGAGGGGGGACCCAGTACTTC. Translating it yields CSVDGGGGTQYF. Using reference TRBV29-1 and TRBJ2-5 for the parts outside the CDR3, the full variable domain is SAVISQKPSRDICQRGTSLTIQCQVDSQVTMMFWYRQQPGQSLTLIATANQGSEATYESGFVIDKFPISRPNLTFSTLTVSNMSPEDSSIYLCSVDGGGGTQYFGPGTRLLVL.

By frequency in the sample, this clonotype is medium-sized. This beta chain lies outside the target of a library built for alpha chains; its clone size means little. The J gene is TRBJ2-3, the V gene TRBV18; D uncertain. Germline V gene sequence: CDR1 KGHSH, CDR2 LQKENI. CDR3 length equals 12 residues. The V gene lost 8 bases and the J gene lost 5 bases, with 11 bases spanning the gap. CDR3 residues: CASTQSGDTQYF. The DNA for the CDR3 is TGTGCCAGCACACAAAGTGGAGATACGCAGTATTTT.

This clonotype appeared many times. With the library built for alpha chains, this beta chain is off target and its frequency is not meaningful. V is TRBV14 and J is TRBJ2-5, with TRBD1 matching over 11 bases. Germline V gene lookup returns CDR1 SGHDN and CDR2 FVKESK. CDR3 size: 16 residues. The V gene end was trimmed by 2 bases and the J gene end by 5 bases; junction bases not matched to a gene: 7. The DNA for the CDR3 is TGTGCCAGCAGCCAATTCGGACAGGGGGCTCGTGAGACCCAGTACTTC. It encodes CASSQFGQGARETQYF.

This clonotype was recorded at least ten times. The library was built for alpha chains, so this beta chain is an off-target read and its size means little. V is TRBV3-1 and J is TRBJ2-3; 11 bases match TRBD2. CDR1 LGHDT and CDR2 YNNKEL come from the germline V gene (reference sequence). The CDR3 covers 18 residues. The V gene end was trimmed by 4 bases and the J gene end by 4 bases; junction bases not matched to a gene: 13. The CDR3, as DNA: TGTGCCAGCAGCCCAGGTCCGGTTAGCGGGAGGGCCGCAGATACGCAGTATTTT. Translated, it gives CASSPGPVSGRAADTQYF.

This clonotype was seen only a few times. This beta chain represents an off-target read in a library built for alpha chains; its size is of limited meaning. The chain recombines TRBV5-5 with TRBJ1-2, with 12 bases identical to TRBD1. The germline gives CDR1 SGHKS, CDR2 YYEKEE (reference sequence). J was trimmed by 8 bases and V by 1 base; bases with no gene match: 6. This CDR3 is built from 15 residues. The CDR3 DNA sequence: TGTGCCAGCAGCTTGAAGCCGGGACAGGGGGCCGGCTACACCTTC. Translating it yields CASSLKPGQGAGYTF.